The T cell receptor (beta chain) under discussion was sequenced for a study of HIV-infected children after antiretroviral therapy interruption. The wider study: In continuous treatment, analyzed samples were from weeks 0, 48 and 150.

RNA-based 3' RACE libraries used unique molecular identifiers. One entry per CDR3 protein, called by TCRdb with MiXCR from the 3' RACE reads. Of 45,000 to 50,000 distinct CDR3 sequences listed, approximately 4% were seen once; the top ten hold about 0.7%. CDR1 is MNHGY, CDR2 SVAAGI, per germline. V was shortened by 4 bases and J by 5 bases, with 14 bases between the two germline ends. The CDR3 sequence is 14 residues long. Treatment here: PENTA 11 planned treatment interruption arm or continuous ART arm. This clonotype was seen only a few times. What it recognizes is unknown. Whole-study findings and limits: The Gini coefficient of naive CD4+ repertoires rose, returning to baseline by 3 years.

This receptor was obtained from a pool of human donors with HIV. V is TRBV6-9 and J is TRBJ1-2; a weak D match, TRBD1 (6 bases). Specimen: CD45RA+ CD4+ T cells from PBMCs, pooled from several time points, collected from a donor given antiretroviral therapy, either interrupted or continuous. Subset specified: naive CD4+ CD45RA+ CD45RO- T cells. In DNA, the CDR3 is TGTGCCAGCAGTTCGGACAGCGTCGGTTATGGCTACACCTTC. It encodes CASSSDSVGYGYTF.